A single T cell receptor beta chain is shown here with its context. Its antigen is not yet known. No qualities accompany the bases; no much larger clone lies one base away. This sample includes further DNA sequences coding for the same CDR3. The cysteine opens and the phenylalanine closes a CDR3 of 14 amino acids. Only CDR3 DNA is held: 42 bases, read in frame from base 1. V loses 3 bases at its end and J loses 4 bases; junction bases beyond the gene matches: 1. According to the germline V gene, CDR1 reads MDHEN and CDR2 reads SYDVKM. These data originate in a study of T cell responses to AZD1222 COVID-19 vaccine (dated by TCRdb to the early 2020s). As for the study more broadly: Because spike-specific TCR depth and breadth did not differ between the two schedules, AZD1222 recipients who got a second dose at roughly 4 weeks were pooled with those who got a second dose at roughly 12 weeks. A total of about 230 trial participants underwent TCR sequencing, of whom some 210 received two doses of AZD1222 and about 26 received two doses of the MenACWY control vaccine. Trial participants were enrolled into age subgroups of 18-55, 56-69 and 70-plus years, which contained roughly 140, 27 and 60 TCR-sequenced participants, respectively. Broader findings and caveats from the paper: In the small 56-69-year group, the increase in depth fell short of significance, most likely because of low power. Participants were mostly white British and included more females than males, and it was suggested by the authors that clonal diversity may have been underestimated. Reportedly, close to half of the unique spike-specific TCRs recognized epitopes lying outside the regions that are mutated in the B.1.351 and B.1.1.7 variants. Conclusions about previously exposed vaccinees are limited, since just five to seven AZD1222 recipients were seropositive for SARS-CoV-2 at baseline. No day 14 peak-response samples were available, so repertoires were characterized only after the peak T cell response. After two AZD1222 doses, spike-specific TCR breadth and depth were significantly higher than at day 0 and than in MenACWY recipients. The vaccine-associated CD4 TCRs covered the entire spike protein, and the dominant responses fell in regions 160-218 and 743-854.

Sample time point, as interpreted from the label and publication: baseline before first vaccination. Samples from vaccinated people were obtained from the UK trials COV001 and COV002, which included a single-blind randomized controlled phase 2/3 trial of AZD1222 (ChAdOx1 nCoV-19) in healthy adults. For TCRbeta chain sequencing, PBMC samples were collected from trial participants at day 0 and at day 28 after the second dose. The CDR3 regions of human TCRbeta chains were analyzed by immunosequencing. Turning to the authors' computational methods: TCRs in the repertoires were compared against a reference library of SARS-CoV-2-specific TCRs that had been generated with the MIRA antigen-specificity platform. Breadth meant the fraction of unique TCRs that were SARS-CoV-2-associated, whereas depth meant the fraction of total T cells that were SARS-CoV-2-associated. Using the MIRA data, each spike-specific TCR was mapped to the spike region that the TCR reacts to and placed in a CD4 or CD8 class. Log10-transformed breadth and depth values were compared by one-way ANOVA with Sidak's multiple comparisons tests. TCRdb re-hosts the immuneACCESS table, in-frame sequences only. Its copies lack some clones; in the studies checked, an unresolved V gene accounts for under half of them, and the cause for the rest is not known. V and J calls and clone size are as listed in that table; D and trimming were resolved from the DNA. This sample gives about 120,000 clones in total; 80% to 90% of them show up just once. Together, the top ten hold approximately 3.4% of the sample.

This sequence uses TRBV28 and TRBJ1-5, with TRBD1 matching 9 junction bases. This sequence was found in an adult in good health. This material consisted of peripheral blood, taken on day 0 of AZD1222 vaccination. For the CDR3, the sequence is CASSFGTGNQPQHF. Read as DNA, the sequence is TGTGCCAGCAGTTTTGGGACAGGGAATCAGCCCCAGCATTTT. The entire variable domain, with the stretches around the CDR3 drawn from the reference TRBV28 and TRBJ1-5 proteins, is DVKVTQSSRYLVKRTGEKVFLECVQDMDHENMFWYRQDPGLGLRLIYFSYDVKMKEKGDIPEGYSVSREKKERFSLILESASTNQTSMYLCASSFGTGNQPQHFGDGTRLSIL.